These 23 T cell receptor beta chains were sequenced from one sample in a study of breast tumors, draining lymph nodes, adjacent tissues. Samples came from axillary lymph nodes draining the breast cancer. TCRdb re-called the multiplex PCR reads with MiXCR, one entry per CDR3 protein. The sample carries under 350,000 distinct CDR3 sequences, 30% to 35% recorded once. The sample was axillary lymph node tissue. The receptor set was obtained from a female donor with breast cancer. Some clones in this sample may be carry-over from other donors' samples.

This clonotype showed up many times. The chain recombines TRBV29-1 with TRBJ1-1, with 7 bases fitting TRBD1. V was clipped by 7 bases and J by 6 bases; unmatched bases: 11. From germline, CDR1 is SQVTM and CDR2 ANQGSEA. The CDR3 spans 13 residues. The CDR3 region is CSGRQGTEAEAFF. The CDR3 DNA sequence: TGCAGCGGAAGACAAGGGACAGAAGCTGAAGCTTTCTTT.

This clonotype was seen many times. The V gene is TRBV7-2, the J gene TRBJ2-2; 9 bases map to TRBD1. Germline values: CDR1 SGHTA, CDR2 FQGNSA. V trimming: 5 bases; J trimming: 6 bases; junction bases outside the gene matches: 4. The CDR3 has 14 residues. This chain's CDR3 is CASSRDRAPGELFF. The CDR3 nucleotides read TGTGCCAGCAGCCGGGACAGGGCCCCCGGGGAGCTGTTTTTT.

On this clonotype: A much bigger clone sits one base away, suggesting this may be a read error. This chain connects TRBV7-9 to TRBJ1-2; TRBD1 aligns across 7 bases. Germline V gene lookup returns CDR1 SEHNR and CDR2 FQNEAQ (reference sequence). CDR3 length: 17 residues. Here the CDR3 DNA reads TGTGCCAGCAGCTTAATGGACAGGCGGTATCGAAGTGGTGGCTACGCCTTC. It encodes CASSLMDRRYRSGGYAF.

This clonotype was seen ten or more times. This chain uses TRBV20-1 with TRBJ1-5, with D maybe TRBD1 (5 bases). Germline CDR1 is DFQATT and CDR2 is SNEGSKA (reference sequence). The CDR3 is 13 amino acids. Trimming stripped 3 bases from V and 7 bases from J, with 13 bases between. The CDR3 spells CSARGRADQPQHF. CDR3 sequence (DNA): TGCAGTGCTAGGGGCAGGGCGGACCAGCCCCAGCATTTT.

Ten or more counts support this clonotype. This chain links TRBV20-1 with TRBJ2-3; a weak D match, TRBD2 (6 bases). V was trimmed by 4 bases and J by 2 bases, leaving 13 bases between them. Germline V gene data show CDR1 as DFQATT and CDR2 as SNEGSKA (reference sequence). The CDR3 spans 14 residues. CDR3 bases: TGCAGTGCTACCGCGGGGTCCCTCACAGATACGCAGTATTTT. This encodes CSATAGSLTDTQYF.

The sample holds many counts of this clonotype. The rearrangement links TRBV7-9 to TRBJ2-7, with D possibly being TRBD2 (6 bases). Germline loops: CDR1 SEHNR, CDR2 FQNEAQ (reference sequence). This CDR3 is 15 amino acids long. Between the trimmed V and J ends, which lost 5 bases and 6 bases, there was a span of 20 bases. This CDR3 is CASSPNRAAGSEQYF. The CDR3 DNA reads TGTGCCAGCAGCCCAAACCGGGCAGCGGGTTCCGAGCAGTACTTC.

This chain uses TRBV2 with TRBJ2-2; 11 bases are a match to TRBD1. Germline lookup yields CDR1 SNHLY and CDR2 FYNNEI. The CDR3 has 15 residues. Unmatched junction bases numbered 6, after V lost 8 bases and J lost 4 bases. The CDR3 coding sequence is TGTGCCAGCTCACCGGGACAGGGGGTCACCGGGGAGCTGTTTTTT. Translation: CASSPGQGVTGELFF. The full variable domain, in which reference TRBV2 and TRBJ2-2 provide the parts outside the CDR3, is EPEVTQTPSHQVTQMGQEVILRCVPISNHLYFYWYRQILGQKVEFLVSFYNNEISEKSEIFDDQFSVERPDGSNFTLKIRSTKLEDSAMYFCASSPGQGVTGELFFGEGSRLTVL.

Comments on this clonotype: With a much larger clone just one base away, this may be a read error. The chain is built from TRBV19 and TRBJ1-3; D not resolved. CDR1 is LNHDA, CDR2 SQIVND, per germline (reference sequence). The CDR3 is 17 amino acids. The chain's CDR3 is CTSSMMRTSTSGNTIYF. The CDR3 DNA follows: TGTACCAGTAGTATGATGCGGACCTCAACCTCTGGAAACACCATATATTTT.

Many counts were recorded for this clonotype. The V and J genes are TRBV20-1 and TRBJ2-1; 9 bases align to TRBD2. This CDR3 is built from 16 residues. The J segment lost 4 bases and the V segment lost 5 bases, leaving 12 bases of the junction unmatched. Per the germline V gene, CDR1 is DFQATT and CDR2 is SNEGSKA (reference sequence). The CDR3 DNA reads as TGCAGTGCTCAGGGGGAAGGCGGGAGGGCGTACAATGAGCAGTTCTTC. Its translation is CSAQGEGGRAYNEQFF.

This clonotype was counted many times. The V gene is TRBV20-1, the J gene TRBJ2-5, with D possibly matching TRBD1 (6 bases). V lost 0 bases to trimming and J lost 7 bases, with 9 bases between them. The CDR3 length is 12 residues. In germline, CDR1 is DFQATT, CDR2 SNEGSKA (reference sequence). Here the CDR3 DNA reads TGCAGTGCTAGAGATCAGGGGAGGACCCAGTACTTC. It specifies CSARDQGRTQYF.

Concerning this clonotype: This may be a read error, as it is one base from a much larger clone. The chain is built from TRBV11-3 and TRBJ1-5, with D hard to call. Trimming pared 8 bases from V and 1 base from J, leaving 15 bases between. The CDR3 totals 15 residues. Germline CDR1 SGHNT, CDR2 YENEEA. The CDR3 sequence: CASGYTVGSNQPQHF. Here the CDR3 DNA reads TGTGCCAGCGGCTACACAGTGGGGAGCAATCAGCCCCAGCATTTT.

Notes on this clonotype: One base away lies a much larger clone, so this may be a sequencing read error. A read error is likely, as this CDR3 ends without the conserved phenylalanine or tryptophan. This sequence joins TRBV4-1 and TRBJ2-1; 9 bases match TRBD1. CDR1 and CDR2 from the germline V gene are MGHRA and YSYEKL. CDR3 length: 16 amino acids. V lost 0 bases to trimming and J lost 3 bases; unmatched junction nucleotides: 3. The CDR3 here is CASSQDGTGSYNEQFL. CDR3 DNA sequence: TGCGCCAGCAGCCAAGACGGGACAGGGAGCTACAATGAGCAGTTCTTA.

The table lists this clonotype with many counts. The chain is built from TRBV5-1 and TRBJ2-5; possibly TRBD1 for D (6 bases). Trimming cost V 6 bases and J 3 bases, with 12 bases left between them. CDR1 is SGHRS, CDR2 YFSETQ, per germline. This CDR3 region has 13 residues. Here the CDR3 reads CASTLRTEETQYF. Here the CDR3 DNA reads TGCGCCAGCACCTTACGGACAGAAGAGACCCAGTACTTC.

This clonotype has ten or more counts. This sequence joins TRBV9 and TRBJ1-6, with 8 bases fitting TRBD1. The CDR3 loop spans 17 amino acids. Germline assignment: CDR1 SGDLS and CDR2 YYNGEE. V was pared by 0 bases and J by 9 bases, with 11 bases of the junction left unmatched. Written as DNA, the CDR3 is TGTGCCAGCAGCGTAGAATCGGACAGGGATAGGCGTTCACCCCTCCACTTT. Its translation: CASSVESDRDRRSPLHF.

The gene calls are TRBV6-1 and TRBJ2-3; D gene uncertain. Per the germline V gene, CDR1 is MNHNS and CDR2 is SASEGT. The CDR3 spans 13 residues. V lost 6 bases and J lost 6, with 13 bases in between. CDR3 sequence: CASSPTYIDTQYF. The CDR3 nucleotides read TGTGCCAGCAGCCCGACGTACATTGATACGCAGTATTTT.

A remark on this clonotype: One end of the junction fails to match germline, which may point to a read error. This chain joins TRBV25-1 and TRBJ2-2; D may be TRBD1 (5 bases). This CDR3 contains 20 residues. Per the germline V gene, CDR1 is MGHDK and CDR2 is SYGVNS. Here the CDR3 reads CAGSEVKGPQGCANTGELFF. DNA of the CDR3: TGTGCCGGCAGTGAAGTAAAGGGTCCCCAGGGCTGTGCGAACACCGGGGAGCTGTTTTTT.

This clonotype was seen repeatedly, ten times or more. One end of the junction fails to match germline, which may point to a read error. The V call is TRBV7-7, the J call TRBJ2-2; the match to TRBD1 covers 7 bases. The CDR3 has 16 amino acids. From germline, CDR1 is SSHAT and CDR2 FNYEAQ (reference sequence). The CDR3: CASSSSTGSMTGELFF. The CDR3 DNA reads as TGTGCTAGCAGCTCATCGACAGGGAGTATGACCGGGGAGCTGTTTTTT. The entire variable domain, with the rest obtained from reference TRBV7-7 and TRBJ2-2, is as follows: GAGVSQSPRYKVTKRGQDVTLRCDPISSHATLYWYQQALGQGPEFLTYFNYEAQPDKSGLPSDRFSAERPEGSISTLTIQRTEQRDSAMYRCASSSSTGSMTGELFFGEGSRLTVL.

This clonotype was counted at least ten times. The CDR3 is CASRPRGGVGGELFF. DNA for the CDR3: TGTGCCAGCAGACCGCGGGGGGGAGTCGGCGGGGAGCTGTTTTTT. V gene TRBV12-3 or TRBV12-4 combines with J gene TRBJ2-2; 9 bases align to TRBD2. This CDR3 has 15 residues. The junction had 9 bases not matched to a gene; V was cut back by 6 bases and J by 7 bases.

This clonotype was seen ten or more times. The chain recombines TRBV24-1 with TRBJ2-1, with 7 bases lining up with TRBD2. The germline gives CDR1 KGHDR, CDR2 SFDVKD. This CDR3 has 13 residues. V shed 4 bases, J shed 9 bases, and the junction held 5 bases outside the gene matches. The CDR3 region has the DNA TGTGCCACCAGTGACCCCCTAGCGGCTGAGCAGTTCTTC. This codes for CATSDPLAAEQFF.

The sample holds many counts of this clonotype. V and J are TRBV7-6 and TRBJ2-5; weak D call: TRBD1 (5 bases). The CDR3 spans 15 residues. V was clipped by 0 bases and J by 5 bases, with 13 bases between them. In germline, CDR1 is SGHVS, CDR2 FNYEAQ. For the CDR3, the DNA is TGTGCCAGCAGCTTAGCGGGGCAGTCTAGGGAGACCCAGTACTTC. Protein product: CASSLAGQSRETQYF.

Regarding this clonotype: This may stem from a read error, because a much larger clone lies one nucleotide away. The chain employs TRBV27 and TRBJ1-5; D unclear. CDR1 and CDR2 (germline): MNHEY, SMNVEV (reference sequence). The CDR3 is 13 amino acids. CDR3 amino acids: CACSNVVGQPQHF. As DNA, the CDR3 is TGTGCCTGCAGTAACGTCGTGGGGCAGCCCCAGCATTTT.

In its sample, this clonotype was seen many times. Compared with germline, one end of the junction differs, possibly owing to a read error. The rearrangement uses TRBV9 and TRBJ2-1; 13 nucleotides agree with TRBD2. The CDR3 spans 15 residues. Germline CDR1 reads SGDLS; CDR2 reads YYNGEE. CDR3 sequence: CASSAEGLAGDQLDF. DNA for the CDR3: TGTGCCAGCAGCGCCGAAGGACTAGCGGGAGACCAGCTTGACTTC.

The rearrangement links TRBV28 to TRBJ2-7; D perhaps matches TRBD2 (6 bases). Germline CDR1 and CDR2: MDHEN and SYDVKM. The length of the CDR3 is 17 residues. The V and J ends lost 4 bases and 3 bases respectively, with 22 bases between them. The CDR3 protein is CASSSQPPRGLNYEQYF. The CDR3 bases are TGTGCCAGCAGTTCACAACCACCGCGGGGTTTAAACTACGAGCAGTACTTC.